Below are 27 T cell receptor beta chains sequenced from a single sample in a study of blood T cell repertoires in COVID-19. Generated by immunoSEQ multiplex PCR, the TCRdb table keeps only in-frame clones and is missing some. The sample comprises about 240,000 clones, roughly 86% of which are singletons, and roughly 3.5% rests with the top ten. The sequenced sample consisted of PBMCs or T cells enriched from blood (not recorded which). Every receptor here comes from a woman aged 40 to 50 with acute COVID-19.

This sequence joins TRBV15 and TRBJ1-1; D ambiguous. The V gene's germline CDR1 is LNHNV and CDR2 YYDKDF (reference sequence). The germline V and J ends were trimmed by 6 bases and 0 bases, with 8 bases remaining between them. The CDR3 is 13 amino acids. CDR3 loop: CATREDMNTEAFF. The CDR3 region has the DNA TGTGCCACCAGAGAGGATATGAACACTGAAGCTTTCTTT.

The J gene is TRBJ1-5, the V gene TRBV19; D not resolved. V was clipped by 6 bases and J by 6 bases, with 12 bases between them. The CDR3 sequence is 13 residues long. Germline loops: CDR1 LNHDA, CDR2 SQIVND (reference sequence). CDR3 in DNA: TGTGCCAGTAGACGATACGAGGGTCAGCCCCAGCATTTT. It codes for CASRRYEGQPQHF.

This sequence joins TRBV11-1 and TRBJ2-1; 12 positions match TRBD2. The germline CDR1 and CDR2 sequences are SGHAT and FQDESV (reference sequence). This CDR3 spans 15 amino acids. V shed 2 bases, J shed 9 bases, and the junction held 5 bases outside the gene matches. CDR3 nucleotides: TGTGCCAGCAGCTTAACTCGGACTAGCGGGATTGAGCAGTTCTTC. It encodes CASSLTRTSGIEQFF.

The chain couples TRBV14 to TRBJ1-4, with D unresolved. V was shortened by 1 base and J by 5 bases, with 8 bases between the two germline ends. The CDR3 has 14 residues. CDR1 and CDR2 from the germline V gene are SGHDN and FVKESK. Here the CDR3 reads CASSQVTQNEKLFF. The DNA of the CDR3 is TGTGCCAGCAGCCAAGTGACACAGAATGAAAAACTGTTTTTT.

The chain recombines TRBV5-1 with TRBJ2-3; 9 nucleotides line up with TRBD1. Germline-derived CDR1 and CDR2 are SGHRS and YFSETQ. With 4 bases clipped from V and 3 bases from J, the junction kept 9 bases outside the gene matches. The CDR3 runs to 16 residues. CDR3 DNA: TGCGCCAGCAGCCCACAGGGGGCCGGCGGTACAGATACGCAGTATTTT. Its protein is CASSPQGAGGTDTQYF.

This chain links TRBV15 with TRBJ2-1; D possibly corresponds to TRBD2 (5 bases). Deletions cut 4 bases from V and 10 bases from J, with 14 bases between. The germline gives CDR1 LNHNV, CDR2 YYDKDF (reference sequence). CDR3 length: 13 residues. The CDR3 DNA sequence: TGTGCCACCAGCATGCGGGCGGTCGGGGAGCAGTTCTTC. It is translated as CATSMRAVGEQFF.

The chain employs TRBV6-2 or TRBV6-3 and TRBJ2-5; D possibly corresponds to TRBD2 (5 bases). The CDR3 consists of 14 residues. Per the germline V gene, CDR1 is MNHEY and CDR2 is SVGEGT. Trimming left V 6 bases short and J 2 bases short, with 13 bases between. The CDR3 nucleotides read TGTGCCAGCAGCCCCGGAGGAGGTCAAGAGACCCAGTACTTC. Translated, it gives CASSPGGGQETQYF.

V gene TRBV5-1 combines with J gene TRBJ1-2; 9 bases are shared with TRBD1. The CDR3 totals 14 residues. The ends lost 4 bases at V and 5 bases at J; junction bases unmatched: 6. The V gene's germline CDR1 is SGHRS and CDR2 YFSETQ. This CDR3 reads CASSPDRGGYGYTF. The CDR3 DNA sequence: TGCGCCAGCAGCCCGGACAGGGGTGGGTATGGCTACACCTTC. The whole variable domain, filled in from reference TRBV5-1 and TRBJ1-2, reads KAGVTQTPRYLIKTRGQQVTLSCSPISGHRSVSWYQQTPGQGLQFLFEYFSETQRNKGNFPGRFSGRQFSNSRSEMNVSTLELGDSALYLCASSPDRGGYGYTFGSGTRLTVV.

This clone showed up just a few times. The V gene is TRBV19, the J gene TRBJ2-1, with 8 bases fitting TRBD1. J lost 8 bases, V lost 6 bases, and 15 bases had no gene match. The V gene's germline CDR1 is LNHDA and CDR2 SQIVND (reference sequence). This CDR3 region has 16 residues. In nucleotides, the CDR3 is TGTGCCAGTAGAAGCGGAGGACAGGGCCTTCCGGATGAGCAGTTCTTC. Protein product: CASRSGGQGLPDEQFF.

This clone was detected once. This chain connects TRBV24-1 to TRBJ2-7; TRBD2 matches at 8 bases. CDR1 is KGHDR, CDR2 SFDVKD, per germline. The CDR3 totals 14 residues. J lost 3 bases, V lost 4 bases, and 4 bases had no gene match. The CDR3 DNA sequence: TGTGCCACCAGTGACCGGGGACTAGGCTACGAGCAGTACTTC. Translation gives CATSDRGLGYEQYF.

The genes are TRBV5-1 and TRBJ2-3; tentative D call: TRBD2 (6 bases). This CDR3 is built from 16 residues. V gave up 0 bases and J gave up 0 bases, with 11 bases separating them. Germline CDR1 reads SGHRS; CDR2 reads YFSETQ. The CDR3 is CASSLAIGGSTDTQYF. As DNA, the CDR3 is TGCGCCAGCAGCTTGGCCATAGGAGGGAGCACAGATACGCAGTATTTT.

The CDR3 is CASSEGFSSGSADTQYF. CDR3 bases: TGCGCCAGCAGTGAAGGGTTTTCTAGCGGGAGTGCAGATACGCAGTATTTT. The V gene is TRBV10-1, the J gene TRBJ2-3, with 10 bases identical to TRBD2. The germline V gene encodes CDR1 WNHNN and CDR2 SYGVQD (reference sequence). Germline trimming cut 3 bases from V and 4 bases from J; bases unmatched to any gene: 10. The length of the CDR3 is 17 residues.

The chain has TRBV5-1 and TRBJ1-1; 9 nucleotides align to TRBD1. Losses at the gene ends were 0 bases for V and 5 bases for J; bases not matched to a gene: 5. Germline CDR1 SGHRS, CDR2 YFSETQ. This CDR3 region has 15 residues. In nucleotides, the CDR3 is TGCGCCAGCAGCTTGGCCACAGGGGGCACAACTGAAGCTTTCTTT. Amino acid sequence: CASSLATGGTTEAFF.

The table lists this clone with a count of one. The gene calls are TRBV2 and TRBJ2-7, with TRBD1 matching 7 bases. CDR1 SNHLY and CDR2 FYNNEI come from the germline V gene. V shed 7 bases, J shed 2 bases, and the junction held 5 bases outside the gene matches. This CDR3 is built from 13 residues. CDR3 DNA: TGTGCCAGCAAGGGGACAGCCGCCTACGAGCAGTACTTC. This encodes CASKGTAAYEQYF. Variable domain in full (rest from reference TRBV2 and TRBJ2-7): EPEVTQTPSHQVTQMGQEVILRCVPISNHLYFYWYRQILGQKVEFLVSFYNNEISEKSEIFDDQFSVERPDGSNFTLKIRSTKLEDSAMYFCASKGTAAYEQYFGPGTRLTVT.

This clone was observed a few times. The DNA for the CDR3 is TGTGCCAGTAGTATTGCTACTAGGGGCTACACCTTC. It yields the protein CASSIATRGYTF. The chain couples TRBV19 to TRBJ1-2, with D uncertain. The germline V and J ends were trimmed by 3 bases and 8 bases, with 10 bases remaining between them. Germline lookup yields CDR1 LNHDA and CDR2 SQIVND (reference sequence). The CDR3 runs to 12 residues.

The V and J genes are TRBV14 and TRBJ1-6; TRBD1 matches at 8 bases. V shed 0 bases and J 8 bases; nucleotides not matched to a gene: 9. Germline CDR1 is SGHDN and CDR2 is FVKESK. This CDR3 has 17 amino acids. The CDR3 loop reads CASSQDLGQGEHSPLHF. For the CDR3, the DNA is TGTGCCAGCAGCCAAGATCTTGGACAGGGCGAGCATTCACCCCTCCACTTT.

This chain's CDR3 is CASRASGNSYNEQFF. The CDR3 DNA sequence: TGTGCCAGCAGGGCTAGCGGGAACTCCTACAATGAGCAGTTCTTC. The rearrangement joins TRBV2 to TRBJ2-1, with TRBD2 identical over 9 bases. The CDR3 length is 15 residues. The trim removed 6 bases at V and 0 bases at J, leaving 3 bases unmatched. Germline CDR1 and CDR2: SNHLY and FYNNEI.

This CDR3 reads CASSYSFSGRGAYNEQFF. The CDR3, as DNA: TGTGCCAGCAGTTACTCTTTTAGCGGGAGGGGGGCCTACAATGAGCAGTTCTTC. The J gene is TRBJ2-1, the V gene TRBV6-2 or TRBV6-3; 11 positions match TRBD2. Germline V gene data show CDR1 as MNHEY and CDR2 as SVGEGT. With 0 bases clipped from V and 2 bases from J, the junction kept 6 bases outside the gene matches. This CDR3 is built from 18 residues.

The J gene is TRBJ2-2, the V gene TRBV19, with D perhaps TRBD1 (5 bases). The CDR3 length is 14 residues. With 9 bases removed from V and 5 bases from J, the gap between germline ends came to 16 bases. In germline, CDR1 is LNHDA, CDR2 SQIVND (reference sequence). In DNA form, the CDR3 reads TGTGCCAGCTCCAGGGAAATAGGGACCGGGGAGCTGTTTTTT. Translated, it gives CASSREIGTGELFF. Supplemented by reference TRBV19 and TRBJ2-2, the full variable domain reads DGGITQSPKYLFRKEGQNVTLSCEQNLNHDAMYWYRQDPGQGLRLIYYSQIVNDFQKGDIAEGYSVSREKKESFPLTVTSAQKNPTAFYLCASSREIGTGELFFGEGSRLTVL.

The chain links TRBV9 to TRBJ2-4, with 9 bases that match TRBD1. The CDR3 is made up of 13 amino acids. V lost 4 bases, J lost 12 bases, and 8 bases stayed unmatched. Germline values: CDR1 SGDLS, CDR2 YYNGEE. CDR3 loop: CASSSWDRETQYF. The CDR3 coding sequence is TGTGCCAGCAGCAGTTGGGACAGGGAGACTCAGTACTTC.

This clone was counted a single time. The chain carries TRBV25-1 and TRBJ1-2, with no clear D. The CDR3 is 15 amino acids. V was cut by 0 bases and J by 8 bases, with 16 bases left in between. CDR1 is MGHDK, CDR2 SYGVNS, per germline. CDR3 residues: CASSEYVQGRGGYTF. CDR3 nucleotides: TGTGCCAGCAGTGAATATGTCCAAGGGAGAGGGGGCTACACCTTC.

The chain uses TRBV14 and TRBJ2-2; D is perhaps TRBD2 (6 bases). With 0 bases removed from V and 12 bases from J, the gap between germline ends came to 20 bases. CDR1 is SGHDN, CDR2 FVKESK, per germline. The CDR3 sequence is 16 residues long. The CDR3 bases are TGTGCCAGCAGCCAAGATCCGGGGTGGCAGGGAGGCCAGCTGTTTTTT. Protein sequence: CASSQDPGWQGGQLFF.

This chain uses TRBV11-3 with TRBJ2-7, with D possibly TRBD2 on 6 matching bases. Trimming shortened V by 2 bases and J by 2 bases, and 10 bases separated the two germline ends. Looked up from germline, CDR1 is SGHNT and CDR2 is YENEEA. CDR3 size: 14 residues. The CDR3 reads CASSLKAGTYEQYF. As DNA, the CDR3 is TGTGCCAGCAGCTTAAAAGCGGGTACCTACGAGCAGTACTTC.

V gene TRBV19 combines with J gene TRBJ2-7, with TRBD1 matching over 8 bases. J was trimmed by 5 bases and V by 3 bases; bases with no gene match: 9. Germline-derived CDR1 and CDR2 are LNHDA and SQIVND (reference sequence). The CDR3 consists of 15 residues. This CDR3 reads CASSIPTGAGDEQYF. CDR3 nucleotide sequence: TGTGCCAGTAGTATCCCGACAGGGGCAGGGGACGAGCAGTACTTC.

V usage is TRBV7-9 and J usage is TRBJ1-6; tentatively, D is TRBD1 (5 bases). The germline V and J ends were trimmed by 8 bases and 9 bases, with 17 bases remaining between them. This CDR3 comprises 14 residues. Germline lookup yields CDR1 SEHNR and CDR2 FQNEAQ (reference sequence). CDR3 protein: CASGQGGGLSPLHF. In DNA, the CDR3 is TGTGCCAGCGGCCAGGGTGGGGGACTTTCACCCCTCCACTTT.

The rearrangement joins TRBV5-6 to TRBJ1-1; possible D gene TRBD1, 5 bases. Per the germline V gene, CDR1 is SGHDT and CDR2 is YYEEEE. The CDR3 spans 14 residues. Trimming removed 0 bases from V and 5 bases from J, with 11 bases in between. The CDR3 coding sequence is TGTGCCAGCAGCTTGGCTTCAGGGCCAACTGAAGCTTTCTTT. Residues: CASSLASGPTEAFF.

This chain joins TRBV6-5 and TRBJ1-6; D unresolved. V lost 2 bases, J lost 5 bases, and 7 bases lay in between. The CDR3 extends over 14 amino acids. CDR1 MNHEY and CDR2 SVGAGI come from the germline V gene. The CDR3 sequence: CASSYPGDNSPLHF. CDR3 in DNA: TGTGCCAGCAGTTACCCGGGAGATAATTCACCCCTCCACTTT.